This T cell receptor beta chain was retrieved from a study of T cell responses to AZD1222 COVID-19 vaccine (dated by TCRdb to the early 2020s). Regarding the complete study: TCR sequencing was performed for roughly 250 trial participants, of whom about 200 were given two doses of AZD1222 and 26 were given two doses of MenACWY control vaccine. Trial participants were enrolled by age into subgroups of 18-55, 56-69 and 70-plus years, and around 140, 26 and 57 TCR-sequenced participants, respectively, were included in these subgroups.

Trimming at the junction amounts to 1 base on V and 6 bases on J, and the germline ends lie 17 bases apart. The germline V gene yields LGHNA for CDR1 and YNFKEQ for CDR2. There are 16 amino acids in the CDR3, from cysteine to phenylalanine inclusive. This entry keeps only the CDR3 DNA: 48 bases, framed from base 1. The CDR3 regions of human TCRbeta chains were subjected to immunosequencing. For the original study's pipeline: Repertoire TCRs were matched against a reference library of SARS-CoV-2-specific TCRs generated with the MIRA antigen-specificity platform. Breadth was defined as the fraction of unique TCRs that were SARS-CoV-2-associated. Depth was defined as the fraction of total T cells that were SARS-CoV-2-associated. Using the MIRA data, each spike-specific TCR was mapped to the spike region that the TCR reacts to and placed in a CD4 or CD8 class. Log10-transformed breadth and depth values were compared by one-way ANOVA with Sidak's multiple comparisons tests. Sourced from immuneACCESS, this table was stored by TCRdb with only in-frame sequences that have V and J called. A share of the clones is absent; for the studies checked, an unresolved V gene accounts for under half, and the remainder has no known explanation. V, J and clone size derive from that table, while D and trimming were established from the DNA sequence. Present in this sample are tens of thousands of clones, approximately 89% of which were seen just once. The top ten clonotypes cover 7.5% to 10% of the sample.

What the authors observed across the whole study: Because no day 14 peak-response samples were available, the repertoires could be characterized only after the peak T cell response. In the small 56-69-year group, the increase in depth fell short of significance, most likely because of low power. Conclusions about previously exposed vaccinees were limited because only six AZD1222 recipients were SARS-CoV-2 seropositive at baseline. Spike-specific TCR breadth and depth rose significantly after two AZD1222 doses compared with day 0 and with MenACWY recipients. Vaccine-associated CD4 TCRs spanned the whole spike protein, with dominant responses in regions 160-218 and 743-854. Most participants were white British and females outnumbered males, and the authors suggested that clonal diversity may have been underestimated. Nearly half of unique spike-specific TCRs reportedly recognized epitopes outside regions mutated in the B.1.351 and B.1.1.7 variants.

About this clone itself: Which antigen it targets is not known. Per-nucleotide qualities are absent, and no much larger clonotype sits a single base away.

The sample's time point, from its label and the paper: about 28 days (+/-7) after the second vaccine dose. Because spike-specific TCR depth and breadth did not differ between the two schedules, AZD1222 recipients who got a second dose at roughly 4 weeks were pooled with those who got a second dose at roughly 12 weeks. Samples from vaccinated people were obtained from the UK trials COV001 and COV002, which included a single-blind randomized controlled phase 2/3 trial of AZD1222 (ChAdOx1 nCoV-19) in healthy adults. For TCRbeta chain sequencing, PBMC samples from trial participants were taken at day 0 and at day 28 after the second dose.

The sequencing used peripheral blood, collected 28 days after the second AZD1222 dose. This sequence was found in an adult who received the AZD1222 COVID-19 vaccine. This chain is built from TRBV4-2 and TRBJ2-3; possibly the D gene is TRBD2, per 5 matching bases. The DNA sequence is given as TGTGCCAGCAGCCAAGCTCTCGGGGTAGGGCGGGATACGCAGTATTTT. Its coded protein is CASSQALGVGRDTQYF.